The 20 T cell receptor beta chains in this list originate from one sample, sequenced in a study of a mutant IDH1 vaccine in newly diagnosed glioma. Which antigens these TCRs recognize remains unknown. As to time point: week 47, end of study. What each vaccine dose contained was 300 ug of mutant IDH1 20-mer peptide, accompanied by topical imiquimod. Repertoires were generated with immunoSEQ multiplex PCR, while TCRdb's copy carries only in-frame clones and drops some. The data contain roughly 50,000 clones, about three quarters of them singletons. The material was PBMCs, obtained from a glioma patient whose treatment included an IDH1 peptide vaccine. The source of these receptors is a woman aged 40 to 50 with glioma. Some clones in this sample may be carry-over from other donors' samples.

This chain links TRBV29-1 with TRBJ2-1, with D possibly TRBD2 on 5 matching bases. From germline, CDR1 is SQVTM and CDR2 ANQGSEA. V was clipped by 3 bases and J by 8 bases, with 23 bases between them. The CDR3 covers 16 residues. CDR3 DNA sequence: TGCAGCGTTGAGACCCCCACGCAAGCGGTAAGAGATGAGCAGTTCTTC. It codes for CSVETPTQAVRDEQFF.

The chain recombines TRBV7-9 with TRBJ2-1; D may be TRBD2 (5 bases). V gave up 2 bases and J gave up 6 bases, with 14 bases separating them. The CDR3 has 15 amino acids. Germline V gene sequence: CDR1 SEHNR, CDR2 FQNEAQ (reference sequence). The DNA for the CDR3 is TGTGCCAGCAGCTTAATCGAGGGAATGGGCAATGAGCAGTTCTTC. It is translated as CASSLIEGMGNEQFF.

In its sample, this clone was seen a few times. The rearrangement joins TRBV6-1 to TRBJ1-2; no firm D call. Germline CDR1 is MNHNS and CDR2 is SASEGT. V lost 8 bases and J 2 bases, leaving 9 bases between the germline ends. There are 12 residues in the CDR3. CDR3 amino acids: CASQAPNYGYTF. The CDR3 coding sequence is TGTGCCAGCCAAGCACCCAACTATGGCTACACCTTC.

J is TRBJ2-7 and V is TRBV29-1; 7 positions agree with TRBD1. This CDR3 comprises 12 residues. The junction had 9 bases not matched to a gene; V was cut back by 7 bases and J by 6 bases. Germline V lookup: CDR1 SQVTM, CDR2 ANQGSEA. CDR3 protein: CSAGQAQSEQYF. Here the CDR3 DNA reads TGCAGCGCCGGACAGGCCCAATCCGAGCAGTACTTC.

The chain is built from TRBV7-9 and TRBJ2-7; a possible D gene is TRBD1 (6 bases). Germline-derived CDR1 and CDR2 are SEHNR and FQNEAQ (reference sequence). The CDR3 is made up of 13 amino acids. The V end lost 6 bases, the J end lost 2 bases, and 11 bases lay between the germline ends. This CDR3 is CASRPRTAYEQYF. Here the CDR3 DNA reads TGTGCCAGCAGGCCCCGGACAGCCTACGAGCAGTACTTC. The full variable domain, rest sourced from reference TRBV7-9 and TRBJ2-7, is DTGVSQNPRHKITKRGQNVTFRCDPISEHNRLYWYRQTLGQGPEFLTYFQNEAQLEKSRLLSDRFSAERPKGSFSTLEIQRTEQGDSAMYLCASRPRTAYEQYFGPGTRLTVT.

The genes are TRBV5-3 and TRBJ1-2; D not resolved. TRBV5-3 is an open reading frame, and its role is uncertain. This CDR3 region has 13 residues. The V and J ends lost 0 bases and 8 bases respectively, with 11 bases between them. The CDR3 nucleotides read TGTGCCAGAAGCTTGGCAGAGGGATCCGGCTACACCTTC. Translating gives CARSLAEGSGYTF.

J is TRBJ1-4 and V is TRBV4-1; 9 positions agree with TRBD1. Looked up from germline, CDR1 is MGHRA and CDR2 is YSYEKL. This CDR3 comprises 18 residues. J lost 8 bases, V lost 1 base, and 14 bases had no gene match. CDR3 DNA sequence: TGCGCCAGCAGCCAAGTCTGGCGCCGGGGACAGGGACCCGAAAAACTGTTTTTT. It specifies CASSQVWRRGQGPEKLFF.

To note about this clone: In the same sample, other DNA sequences code for this CDR3. This chain connects TRBV2 to TRBJ2-5; 10 positions match TRBD2. The CDR3 has 14 amino acids. Germline CDR1 and CDR2: SNHLY and FYNNEI. Unmatched junction bases numbered 4, after V lost 4 bases and J lost 5 bases. CDR3 in amino acids: CASSGSGGAETQYF. In nucleotides, the CDR3 is TGTGCCAGCAGTGGAAGCGGGGGGGCCGAGACCCAGTACTTC. The variable domain in full, with the rest retrieved from reference TRBV2 and TRBJ2-5, is EPEVTQTPSHQVTQMGQEVILRCVPISNHLYFYWYRQILGQKVEFLVSFYNNEISEKSEIFDDQFSVERPDGSNFTLKIRSTKLEDSAMYFCASSGSGGAETQYFGPGTRLLVL.

This clone was counted a few times. This sequence joins TRBV7-6 and TRBJ2-2; 9 bases match TRBD1. This CDR3 is built from 18 residues. Unmatched junction bases numbered 15, after V lost 5 bases and J lost 5 bases. The V gene's germline CDR1 is SGHVS and CDR2 FNYEAQ. The CDR3 sequence is CASSPPPYRTGVTGELFF. DNA of the CDR3: TGTGCCAGCAGCCCTCCCCCCTATCGGACAGGGGTAACCGGGGAGCTGTTTTTT.

The chain is built from TRBV5-6 and TRBJ2-5, with a possible D match to TRBD2 (6 bases). Looked up from germline, CDR1 is SGHDT and CDR2 is YYEEEE. CDR3 size: 13 residues. V gave up 0 bases and J gave up 5 bases, with 8 bases separating them. CDR3 amino acids: CASSLAGRETQYF. In nucleotides, the CDR3 is TGTGCCAGCAGCTTGGCAGGGAGGGAGACCCAGTACTTC. Supplemented by reference TRBV5-6 and TRBJ2-5, the full variable domain reads DAGVTQSPTHLIKTRGQQVTLRCSPKSGHDTVSWYQQALGQGPQFIFQYYEEEERQRGNFPDRFSGHQFPNYSSELNVNALLLGDSALYLCASSLAGRETQYFGPGTRLLVL.

The chain carries TRBV7-2 and TRBJ1-6, with 9 positions matching TRBD1. Germline CDR1 and CDR2: SGHTA and FQGNSA. J was trimmed by 14 bases and V by 5 bases; bases with no gene match: 13. This CDR3 has 15 residues. The CDR3 is CASSRDRVGKGSLHF. For the CDR3, the DNA is TGTGCCAGCAGCCGGGACAGGGTGGGGAAGGGGTCCCTCCACTTT.

The CDR3 DNA reads TGTGCCAGCAGCAAAGGGACAAGGGGGAGTCAAGAGACCCAGTACTTC. Translation: CASSKGTRGSQETQYF. This chain links TRBV11-2 with TRBJ2-5; tentatively, D is TRBD1 (6 bases). CDR1 and CDR2 (germline): SGHAT, FQNNGV. The CDR3 loop spans 16 amino acids. V shed 5 bases and J shed 2 bases, with 18 bases lying between them.

This clone was recorded a few times. The sample contains more than one DNA sequence encoding this CDR3. V is TRBV5-4 and J is TRBJ1-4; D is ambiguous. This CDR3 is 12 amino acids long. Trimming cost V 1 base and J 7 bases, with 5 bases left between them. Germline assignment: CDR1 SGHNT and CDR2 YYREEE (reference sequence). The chain's CDR3 is CASSLLGEKLFF. The CDR3 DNA reads TGTGCCAGCAGCTTGTTGGGTGAAAAACTGTTTTTT.

The DNA of the CDR3 is TGTGCCACCGGGGGCCAAGAGACCCAGTACTTC. This encodes CATGGQETQYF. The chain has TRBV25-1 and TRBJ2-5; weak D call: TRBD2 (6 bases). This CDR3 is 11 amino acids long. CDR1 is MGHDK, CDR2 SYGVNS, per germline. The V end was cut by 10 bases, the J end by 1 base, with 7 bases between.

There are a few counts of this clone. The chain uses TRBV18 and TRBJ1-2; D might be TRBD1 (6 bases). The V and J ends lost 2 bases and 6 bases respectively, with 13 bases between them. The CDR3 has 14 residues. Per the germline V gene, CDR1 is KGHSH and CDR2 is LQKENI. The CDR3 DNA reads TGTGCCAGCTCACCAATAGGGGGAAGTGATGGCTACACCTTC. This translates into CASSPIGGSDGYTF.

The rearrangement links TRBV27 to TRBJ1-2; no definite D call. Germline-derived CDR1 and CDR2 are MNHEY and SMNVEV (reference sequence). V gave up 4 bases and J gave up 5 bases, with 11 bases separating them. The CDR3 contains 13 residues. As DNA, the CDR3 is TGTGCCAGCAGTTCGTCGGGCCAATATGGCTACACCTTC. Amino acids: CASSSSGQYGYTF.

This chain links TRBV5-1 with TRBJ2-7; 11 positions match TRBD2. Germline values: CDR1 SGHRS, CDR2 YFSETQ. The junction had 5 bases not matched to a gene; V was cut back by 0 bases and J by 6 bases. The length of the CDR3 is 15 residues. CDR3 residues: CASSLDSGGALEQYF. For the CDR3, the DNA is TGCGCCAGCAGCTTGGATAGCGGGGGGGCCCTCGAGCAGTACTTC.

J is TRBJ2-5 and V is TRBV6-6; weak D call: TRBD2 (7 bases). CDR3 length equals 14 residues. CDR1 and CDR2 from the germline V gene are MNHNY and SVGAGI (reference sequence). V lost 2 bases to trimming and J lost 5 bases, with 12 bases between them. In DNA, the CDR3 is TGTGCCAGCAGTTACACGGGGGGCTGGGAGACCCAGTACTTC. Translation: CASSYTGGWETQYF.

CDR3 in DNA: TGTGCCATCAGTGAAACCAGGGGTCGGGACTATGGCTACACCTTC. Translated, it gives CAISETRGRDYGYTF. V is TRBV10-3 and J is TRBJ1-2; maybe TRBD1 (6 bases). V lost 3 bases and J 3 bases, leaving 14 bases between the germline ends. Looked up from germline, CDR1 is ENHRY and CDR2 is SYGVKD. CDR3 size: 15 residues.

This chain uses TRBV5-1 with TRBJ1-1; 8 bases map to TRBD1. The germline V gene encodes CDR1 SGHRS and CDR2 YFSETQ. The CDR3 consists of 15 residues. The ends lost 0 bases at V and 4 bases at J; junction bases unmatched: 5. CDR3 sequence: CASSLEYRGATEAFF. CDR3 nucleotides: TGCGCCAGCAGCTTGGAGTACAGGGGGGCCACTGAAGCTTTCTTT.